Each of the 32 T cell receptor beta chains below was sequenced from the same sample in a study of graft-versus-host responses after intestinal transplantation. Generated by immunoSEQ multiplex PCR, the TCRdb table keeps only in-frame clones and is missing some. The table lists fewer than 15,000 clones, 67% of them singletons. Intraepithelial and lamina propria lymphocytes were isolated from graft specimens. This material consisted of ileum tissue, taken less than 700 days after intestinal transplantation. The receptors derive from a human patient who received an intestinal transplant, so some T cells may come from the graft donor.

The CDR3, as DNA: TGTGCCTGGAGAAAAACAGGGGGCAGGGACATTCAGTACTTC. Residues: CAWRKTGGRDIQYF. The gene calls are TRBV30 and TRBJ2-4; 9 bases are a match to TRBD1. The CDR3 sequence is 14 residues long. J lost 8 bases, V lost 3 bases, and 8 bases had no gene match. CDR1 and CDR2 (germline): GTSNPN, SVGIG (reference sequence).

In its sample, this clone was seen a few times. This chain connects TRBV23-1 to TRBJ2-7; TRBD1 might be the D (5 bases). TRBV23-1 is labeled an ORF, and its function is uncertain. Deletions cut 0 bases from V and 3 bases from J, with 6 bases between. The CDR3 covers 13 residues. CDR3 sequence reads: CASSQSRGYEQYF. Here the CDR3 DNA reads TGCGCCAGCAGTCAATCTAGGGGCTACGAGCAGTACTTC.

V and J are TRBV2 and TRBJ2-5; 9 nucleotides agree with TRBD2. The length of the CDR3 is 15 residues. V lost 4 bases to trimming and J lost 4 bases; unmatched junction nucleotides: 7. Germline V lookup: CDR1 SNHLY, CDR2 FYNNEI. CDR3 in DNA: TGTGCCAGCAGTGGGGCTAGCGGGGACGGAGAGACCCAGTACTTC. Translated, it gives CASSGASGDGETQYF.

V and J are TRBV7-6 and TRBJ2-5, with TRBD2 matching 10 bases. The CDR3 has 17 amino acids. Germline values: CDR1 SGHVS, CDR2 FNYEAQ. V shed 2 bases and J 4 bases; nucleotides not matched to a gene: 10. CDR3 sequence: CASSLRSSGGPGETQYF. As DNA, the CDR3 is TGTGCCAGCAGCTTACGTTCTAGCGGGGGCCCTGGAGAGACCCAGTACTTC.

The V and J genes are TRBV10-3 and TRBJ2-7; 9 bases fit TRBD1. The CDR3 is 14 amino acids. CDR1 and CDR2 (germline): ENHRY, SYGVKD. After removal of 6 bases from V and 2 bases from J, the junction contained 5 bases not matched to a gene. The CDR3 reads CAIRRDREAYEQYF. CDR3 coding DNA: TGTGCCATCAGGAGGGACAGGGAAGCCTACGAGCAGTACTTC.

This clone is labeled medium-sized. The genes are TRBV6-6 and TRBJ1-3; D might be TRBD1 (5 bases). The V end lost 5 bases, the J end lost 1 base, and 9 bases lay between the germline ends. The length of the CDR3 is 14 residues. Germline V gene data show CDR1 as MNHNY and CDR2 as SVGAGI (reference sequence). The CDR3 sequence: CASSQGESGNTIYF. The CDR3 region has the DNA TGTGCCAGCAGTCAAGGGGAATCTGGAAACACCATATATTTT.

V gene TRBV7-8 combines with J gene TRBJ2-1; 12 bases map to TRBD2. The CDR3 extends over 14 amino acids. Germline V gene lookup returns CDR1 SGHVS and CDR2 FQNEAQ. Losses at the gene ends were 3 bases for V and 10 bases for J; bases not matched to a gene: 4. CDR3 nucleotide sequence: TGTGCCAGCAGCTTGGGACTAGCGGGCAGGGAGCAGTTCTTC. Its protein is CASSLGLAGREQFF.

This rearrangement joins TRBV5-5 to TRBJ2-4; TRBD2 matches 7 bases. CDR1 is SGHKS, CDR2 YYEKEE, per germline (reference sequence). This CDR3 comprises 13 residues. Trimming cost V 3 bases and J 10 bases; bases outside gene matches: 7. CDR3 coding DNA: TGTGCCAGCAGCTCAAGCGGGGAGCCGATTCAGTACTTC. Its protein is CASSSSGEPIQYF.

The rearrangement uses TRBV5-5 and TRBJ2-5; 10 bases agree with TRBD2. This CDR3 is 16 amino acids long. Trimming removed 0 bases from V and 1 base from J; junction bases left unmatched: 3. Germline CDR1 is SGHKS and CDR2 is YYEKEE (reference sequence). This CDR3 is CASSLASSGGQETQYF. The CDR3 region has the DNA TGTGCCAGCAGCTTGGCCTCTAGCGGGGGCCAAGAGACCCAGTACTTC.

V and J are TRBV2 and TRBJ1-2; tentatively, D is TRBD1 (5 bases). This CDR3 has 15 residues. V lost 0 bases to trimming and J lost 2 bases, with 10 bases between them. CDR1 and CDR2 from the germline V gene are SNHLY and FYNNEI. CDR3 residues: CASSEAGGSNYGYTF. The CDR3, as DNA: TGTGCCAGCAGTGAAGCCGGGGGGAGCAACTATGGCTACACCTTC.

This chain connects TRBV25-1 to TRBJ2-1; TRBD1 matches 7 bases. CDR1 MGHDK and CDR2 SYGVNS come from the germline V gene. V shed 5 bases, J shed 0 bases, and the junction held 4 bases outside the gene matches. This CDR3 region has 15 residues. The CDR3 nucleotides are TGTGCCAGCAGTCCCTGGGACAGCTCCTACAATGAGCAGTTCTTC. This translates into CASSPWDSSYNEQFF.

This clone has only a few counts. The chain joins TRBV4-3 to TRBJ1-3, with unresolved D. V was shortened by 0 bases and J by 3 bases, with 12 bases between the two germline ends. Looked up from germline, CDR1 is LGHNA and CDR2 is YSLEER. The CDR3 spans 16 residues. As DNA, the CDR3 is TGCGCCAGCAGCCAAGATGTGACTTTCGGTGGAAACACCATATATTTT. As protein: CASSQDVTFGGNTIYF.

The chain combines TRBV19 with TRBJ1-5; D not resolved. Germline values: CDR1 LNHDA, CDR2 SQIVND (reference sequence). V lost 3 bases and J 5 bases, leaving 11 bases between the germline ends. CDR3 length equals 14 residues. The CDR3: CASSITRGDQPQHF. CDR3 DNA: TGTGCCAGTAGTATTACTCGGGGAGATCAGCCCCAGCATTTT.

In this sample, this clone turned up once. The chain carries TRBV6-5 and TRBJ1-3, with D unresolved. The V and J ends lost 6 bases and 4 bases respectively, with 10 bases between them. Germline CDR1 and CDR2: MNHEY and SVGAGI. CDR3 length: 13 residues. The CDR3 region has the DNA TGTGCCAGCAGCCGTGACTCGGGAAACACCATATATTTT. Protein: CASSRDSGNTIYF.

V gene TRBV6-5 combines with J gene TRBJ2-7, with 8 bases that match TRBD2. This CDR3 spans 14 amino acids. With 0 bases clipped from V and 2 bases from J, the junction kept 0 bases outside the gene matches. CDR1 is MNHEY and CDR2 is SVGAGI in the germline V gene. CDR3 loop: CASSYSTSAYEQYF. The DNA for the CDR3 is TGTGCCAGCAGTTACTCGACTAGCGCCTACGAGCAGTACTTC.

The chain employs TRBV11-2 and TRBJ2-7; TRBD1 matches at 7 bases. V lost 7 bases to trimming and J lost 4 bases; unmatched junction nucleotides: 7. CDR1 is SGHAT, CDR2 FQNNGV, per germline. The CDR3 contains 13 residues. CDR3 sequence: CASNDKQGYEQYF. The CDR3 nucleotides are TGTGCCAGCAACGATAAACAGGGGTACGAGCAGTACTTC. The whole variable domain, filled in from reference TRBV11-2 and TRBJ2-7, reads EAGVAQSPRYKIIEKRQSVAFWCNPISGHATLYWYQQILGQGPKLLIQFQNNGVVDDSQLPKDRFSAERLKGVDSTLKIQPAKLEDSAVYLCASNDKQGYEQYFGPGTRLTVT.

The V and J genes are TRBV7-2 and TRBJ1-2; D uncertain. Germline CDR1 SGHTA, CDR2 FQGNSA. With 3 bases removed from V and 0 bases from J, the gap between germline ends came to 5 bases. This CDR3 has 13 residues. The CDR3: CASSFTSNYGYTF. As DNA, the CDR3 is TGTGCCAGCAGCTTCACATCTAACTATGGCTACACCTTC.

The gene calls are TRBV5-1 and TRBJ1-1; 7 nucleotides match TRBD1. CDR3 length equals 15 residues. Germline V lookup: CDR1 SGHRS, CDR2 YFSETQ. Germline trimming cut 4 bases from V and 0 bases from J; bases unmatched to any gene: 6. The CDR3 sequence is CASSLGTAMNTEAFF. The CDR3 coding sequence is TGCGCCAGCAGCCTCGGGACAGCAATGAACACTGAAGCTTTCTTT. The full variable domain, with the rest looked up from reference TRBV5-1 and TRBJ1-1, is KAGVTQTPRYLIKTRGQQVTLSCSPISGHRSVSWYQQTPGQGLQFLFEYFSETQRNKGNFPGRFSGRQFSNSRSEMNVSTLELGDSALYLCASSLGTAMNTEAFFGQGTRLTVV.

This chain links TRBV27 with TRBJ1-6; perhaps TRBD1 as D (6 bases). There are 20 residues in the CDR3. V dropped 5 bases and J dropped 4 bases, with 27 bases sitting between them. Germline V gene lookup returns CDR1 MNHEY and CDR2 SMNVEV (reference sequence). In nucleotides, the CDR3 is TGTGCCAGCAGTCCATCAGGGCGTAGGGGGTTGGTAGTGTATAATTCACCCCTCCACTTT. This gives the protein CASSPSGRRGLVVYNSPLHF.

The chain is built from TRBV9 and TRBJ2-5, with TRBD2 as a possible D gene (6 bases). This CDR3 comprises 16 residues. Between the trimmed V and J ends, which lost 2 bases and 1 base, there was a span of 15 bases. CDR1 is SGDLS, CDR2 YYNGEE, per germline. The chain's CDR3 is CASSVLGLAAQETQYF. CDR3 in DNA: TGTGCCAGCAGCGTGCTCGGGTTAGCGGCCCAAGAGACCCAGTACTTC.

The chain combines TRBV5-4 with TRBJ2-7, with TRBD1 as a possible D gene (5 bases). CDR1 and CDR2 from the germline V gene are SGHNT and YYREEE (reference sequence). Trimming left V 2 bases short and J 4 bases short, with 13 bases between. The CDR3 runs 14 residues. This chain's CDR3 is CASSLRGADYEQYF. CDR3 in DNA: TGTGCCAGCAGCTTAAGGGGCGCGGATTACGAGCAGTACTTC.

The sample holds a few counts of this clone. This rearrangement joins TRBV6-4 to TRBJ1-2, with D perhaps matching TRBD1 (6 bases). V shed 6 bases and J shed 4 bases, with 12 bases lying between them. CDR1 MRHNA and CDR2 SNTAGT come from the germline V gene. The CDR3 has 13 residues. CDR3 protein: CASSHREGYGYTF. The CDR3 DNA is TGTGCCAGCAGCCACAGGGAGGGCTATGGCTACACCTTC.

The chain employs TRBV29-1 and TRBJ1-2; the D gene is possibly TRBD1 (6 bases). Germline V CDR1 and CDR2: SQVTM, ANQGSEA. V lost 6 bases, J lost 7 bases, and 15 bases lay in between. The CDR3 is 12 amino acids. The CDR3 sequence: CSVWGGGLGYTF. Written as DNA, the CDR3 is TGCAGCGTCTGGGGGGGCGGCCTTGGCTACACCTTC.

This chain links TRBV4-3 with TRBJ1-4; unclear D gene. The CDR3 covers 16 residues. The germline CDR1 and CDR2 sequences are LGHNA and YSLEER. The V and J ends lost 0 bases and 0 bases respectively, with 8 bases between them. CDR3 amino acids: CASSQDRGATNEKLFF. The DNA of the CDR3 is TGCGCCAGCAGCCAAGATCGGGGTGCAACTAATGAAAAACTGTTTTTT.

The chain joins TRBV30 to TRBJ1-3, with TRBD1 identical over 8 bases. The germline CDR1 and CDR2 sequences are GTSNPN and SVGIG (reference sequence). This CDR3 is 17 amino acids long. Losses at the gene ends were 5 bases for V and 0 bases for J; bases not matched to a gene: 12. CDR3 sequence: CAWARKRDRISGNTIYF. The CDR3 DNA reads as TGTGCCTGGGCTCGGAAGAGGGACAGGATCTCTGGAAACACCATATATTTT.

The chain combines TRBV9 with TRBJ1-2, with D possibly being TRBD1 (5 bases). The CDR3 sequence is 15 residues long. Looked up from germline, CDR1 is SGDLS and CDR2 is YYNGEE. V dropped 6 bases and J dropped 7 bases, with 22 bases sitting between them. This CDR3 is CASTDGGGGKSGYTF. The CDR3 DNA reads TGTGCCAGCACTGACGGGGGAGGTGGGAAGAGTGGCTACACCTTC.

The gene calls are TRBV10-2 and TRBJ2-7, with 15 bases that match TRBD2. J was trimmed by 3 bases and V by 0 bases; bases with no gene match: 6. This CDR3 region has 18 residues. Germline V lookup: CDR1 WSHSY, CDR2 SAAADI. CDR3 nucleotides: TGCGCCAGCAGTGAGTCGGGGACTAGCGGGGGGACTTACTACGAGCAGTACTTC. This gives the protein CASSESGTSGGTYYEQYF.

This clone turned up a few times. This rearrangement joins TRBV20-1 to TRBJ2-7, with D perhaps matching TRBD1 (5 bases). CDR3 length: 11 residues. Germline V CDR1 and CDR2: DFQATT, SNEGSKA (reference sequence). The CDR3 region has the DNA TGCAGCCTGCTAGGGGTAGACGAGCAGTACTTC. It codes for CSLLGVDEQYF.

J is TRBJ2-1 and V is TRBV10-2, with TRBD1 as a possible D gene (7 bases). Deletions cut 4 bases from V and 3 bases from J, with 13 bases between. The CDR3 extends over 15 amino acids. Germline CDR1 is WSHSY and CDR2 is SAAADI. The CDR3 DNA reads TGCGCCAGCAGTGTCGGCAGGGGGGTCTACAATGAGCAGTTCTTC. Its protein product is CASSVGRGVYNEQFF.

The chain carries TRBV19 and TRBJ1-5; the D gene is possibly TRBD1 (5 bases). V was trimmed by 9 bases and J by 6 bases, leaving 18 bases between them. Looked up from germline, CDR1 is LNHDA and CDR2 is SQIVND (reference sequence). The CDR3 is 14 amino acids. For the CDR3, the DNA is TGTGCCAGCAACATGGTAGGGGCGGTTCAGCCCCAGCATTTT. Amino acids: CASNMVGAVQPQHF.

CDR3 residues: CASSLETELSDREYEQYF. The CDR3 DNA is TGTGCCAGCAGCTTAGAGACGGAATTAAGTGACAGGGAATACGAGCAGTACTTC. The chain combines TRBV11-1 with TRBJ2-7, with TRBD1 identical over 7 bases. The CDR3 totals 18 residues. Germline CDR1 reads SGHAT; CDR2 reads FQDESV (reference sequence). V trimming: 1 base; J trimming: 4 bases; junction bases outside the gene matches: 16.

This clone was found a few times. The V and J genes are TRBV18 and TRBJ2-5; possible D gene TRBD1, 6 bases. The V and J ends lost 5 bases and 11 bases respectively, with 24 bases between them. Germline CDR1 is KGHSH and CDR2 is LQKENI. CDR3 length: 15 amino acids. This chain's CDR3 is CASSSGQNSYDGQYF. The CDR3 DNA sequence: TGTGCCAGCTCATCGGGACAAAACTCCTACGACGGGCAGTACTTC.